This TCR beta chain was identified during a study of T cells in women clearing cervical HPV infection. Findings of the study overall: Richness plus V gene abundances separated cases from controls with AUC roughly 0.83. Repertoire richness, not evenness, was significantly elevated in CIN3+ cases versus controls. It is unknown whether associations predate infection; no effector/memory or HPV-specific sorting.

The protocol was immunoSEQ multiplex PCR, while the TCRdb copy is restricted to in-frame clones and leaves out a portion. The sample holds about 30,000 clones. The germline V gene encodes CDR1 SGHVS and CDR2 FNYEAQ. V was clipped by 8 bases and J by 8 bases; unmatched bases: 9. The CDR3 runs to 14 residues. On this clone itself: No antigen is known for it. The read ends 3 residues before the CDR3 terminus; that terminus is restored from the germline J gene.

This TCR was recovered from a woman aged 18 to 69 with a cervical HPV16 infection that either progressed to CIN3+ or cleared (not recorded which). The chain employs TRBV7-6 and TRBJ1-4; the match to TRBD1 covers 9 bases. Sequenced material: blood buffy coat. Incomplete CDR3 DNA: TGTGCCAGCGGGACCGGGACAGGGATCGAAAAA. Amino acid sequence: CASGTGTGIEK. The full CDR3 protein reads CASGTGTGIEKLFF. Variable domain in full (rest from reference TRBV7-6 and TRBJ1-4): GAGVSQSPRYKVTKRGQDVALRCDPISGHVSLYWYRQALGQGPEFLTYFNYEAQQDKSGLPNDRFSAERPEGSISTLTIQRTEQRDSAMYRCASGTGTGIEKLFFGSGTQLSVL.